These 24 T cell receptor beta chains were all obtained from the same sample, sequenced in a study of blood T cell repertoires in COVID-19 (dated by TCRdb to the early 2020s). The library came from the immunoSEQ multiplex PCR assay. TCRdb took over this immuneACCESS table, retaining in-frame rearrangements with V and J assigned. Such tables are incomplete; in checked studies, under half of the missing clones stem from an unresolved V gene, and the remainder is unexplained. Within this sample are around 340,000 clones, with approximately 86% of them counted one time only. The ten biggest clones cover roughly 7.1% of the sample. The sequenced sample was peripheral blood. These receptors originate from a woman aged 60-75 years with COVID-19, enrolled during active disease.

This clone has just a few counts. CDR3 sequence reads: CASFPSAGTEAFF. In DNA, the CDR3 is TGCGCCAGCTTTCCATCGGCGGGCACTGAAGCTTTCTTT. The chain employs TRBV5-1 and TRBJ1-1; no reliable D call. Germline loops: CDR1 SGHRS, CDR2 YFSETQ. Trimming left V 7 bases short and J 4 bases short, with 14 bases between. The CDR3 consists of 13 residues.

The chain joins TRBV30 to TRBJ2-7, with D perhaps matching TRBD1 (6 bases). Trimming removed 0 bases at V and 2 bases at J, with 11 bases between. CDR1 is GTSNPN and CDR2 is SVGIG in the germline V gene (reference sequence). The CDR3 totals 14 residues. This CDR3 reads CAWSVGQLPYEQYF. The CDR3, as DNA: TGTGCCTGGAGTGTCGGACAGCTCCCCTACGAGCAGTACTTC.

The gene calls are TRBV5-6 and TRBJ1-5; no reliable D call. CDR1 and CDR2 from the germline V gene are SGHDT and YYEEEE. Trimming stripped 1 base from V and 7 bases from J, with 12 bases between. There are 14 residues in the CDR3. The CDR3 reads CASSLMEVGQPQHF. The CDR3 coding sequence is TGTGCCAGCAGCTTGATGGAGGTTGGACAGCCCCAGCATTTT. The full variable domain, completed using reference TRBV5-6 and TRBJ1-5, is DAGVTQSPTHLIKTRGQQVTLRCSPKSGHDTVSWYQQALGQGPQFIFQYYEEEERQRGNFPDRFSGHQFPNYSSELNVNALLLGDSALYLCASSLMEVGQPQHFGDGTRLSIL.

This clone was seen a few times. V is TRBV19 and J is TRBJ2-5; TRBD1 is a possible D gene (5 bases). This CDR3 has 14 residues. Germline V gives CDR1 LNHDA, CDR2 SQIVND (reference sequence). Trimming removed 7 bases from V and 7 bases from J, with 19 bases in between. The CDR3 region has the DNA TGTGCCAGTAATCAGGGTCCCCAAGAAGGGACCCAGTACTTC. Translation: CASNQGPQEGTQYF.

This chain links TRBV6-5 with TRBJ1-6; weak D call: TRBD1 (5 bases). V was trimmed by 6 bases and J by 8 bases, leaving 11 bases between them. The CDR3 runs to 13 residues. Germline V gene data show CDR1 as MNHEY and CDR2 as SVGAGI. The CDR3 nucleotides are TGTGCCAGCAGGGCAGGGAAGGATTCACCCCTCCACTTT. Residues: CASRAGKDSPLHF.

The chain links TRBV7-3 to TRBJ2-2; D call uncertain. V was clipped by 1 base and J by 4 bases, with 16 bases between them. The germline V gene encodes CDR1 SGHTA and CDR2 FQGTGA. This CDR3 has 17 amino acids. The CDR3 is CASSLMSSSVATGELFF. CDR3 DNA sequence: TGTGCCAGCAGCTTAATGTCGTCGAGCGTAGCCACCGGGGAGCTGTTTTTT.

This chain links TRBV11-2 with TRBJ2-4; 7 bases map to TRBD1. This CDR3 contains 14 residues. V lost 6 bases to trimming and J lost 1 base; unmatched junction nucleotides: 3. CDR1 and CDR2 from the germline V gene are SGHAT and FQNNGV. For the CDR3, the DNA is TGTGCCAGCAGGTCGACAGGGGCCAAAAACATTCAGTACTTC. It codes for CASRSTGAKNIQYF.

This clone has a single count. The chain uses TRBV20-1 and TRBJ1-6; D remains ambiguous. CDR1 and CDR2 (germline): DFQATT, SNEGSKA (reference sequence). V was shortened by 3 bases and J by 13 bases, with 7 bases between the two germline ends. This CDR3 spans 10 amino acids. CDR3 residues: CSASAGPLHF. CDR3 bases: TGCAGTGCTAGTGCGGGGCCCCTCCACTTT.

The V call is TRBV5-6, the J call TRBJ2-7; 7 positions agree with TRBD1. CDR3 length: 15 residues. V dropped 0 bases and J dropped 4; count of bases not matched to a gene: 7. Per germline, CDR1 SGHDT and CDR2 YYEEEE. As DNA, the CDR3 is TGTGCCAGCAGCTTGGGATGGGACAGTCCATACGAGCAGTACTTC. This translates into CASSLGWDSPYEQYF.

The chain is built from TRBV30 and TRBJ1-5, with a tentative D call TRBD1 (5 bases). The CDR3 length is 15 residues. Germline V gene sequence: CDR1 GTSNPN, CDR2 SVGIG (reference sequence). Trimming left V 5 bases short and J 2 bases short, with 16 bases between. Here the CDR3 DNA reads TGTGCCTGGGGGTCCTGGGGCAGGGGCAATCAGCCCCAGCATTTT. Translated: CAWGSWGRGNQPQHF.

This clone was found a few times. The chain joins TRBV27 to TRBJ2-7; TRBD2 matches at 7 bases. Per the germline V gene, CDR1 is MNHEY and CDR2 is SMNVEV (reference sequence). The CDR3 loop spans 15 amino acids. Losses at the gene ends were 6 bases for V and 2 bases for J; bases not matched to a gene: 10. The CDR3 spells CASSPRGSGPYEQYF. As DNA, the CDR3 is TGTGCCAGCAGCCCTCGTGGTAGCGGGCCCTACGAGCAGTACTTC.

The chain has TRBV11-3 and TRBJ2-3, with D possibly matching TRBD2 (6 bases). The CDR3 runs to 12 residues. With 4 bases removed from V and 10 bases from J, the gap between germline ends came to 12 bases. Germline V gene lookup returns CDR1 SGHNT and CDR2 YENEEA. The CDR3 reads CASSSPSGAQYF. The CDR3 DNA reads as TGTGCCAGCAGCTCACCGTCGGGGGCGCAGTATTTT.

V usage is TRBV19 and J usage is TRBJ2-7, with D tentatively TRBD1 (6 bases). The CDR3 is 14 residues long. Germline lookup yields CDR1 LNHDA and CDR2 SQIVND (reference sequence). Trimming stripped 4 bases from V and 3 bases from J, with 13 bases between. CDR3 sequence: CASSRSTGYYEQYF. Written as DNA, the CDR3 is TGTGCCAGTAGTAGGAGCACAGGGTACTACGAGCAGTACTTC. Full variable domain (outside the CDR3, taken from reference TRBV19 and TRBJ2-7): DGGITQSPKYLFRKEGQNVTLSCEQNLNHDAMYWYRQDPGQGLRLIYYSQIVNDFQKGDIAEGYSVSREKKESFPLTVTSAQKNPTAFYLCASSRSTGYYEQYFGPGTRLTVT.

The chain has TRBV30 and TRBJ1-1; D is unresolved. The CDR3 loop spans 13 amino acids. Germline V lookup: CDR1 GTSNPN, CDR2 SVGIG (reference sequence). The germline V and J ends were trimmed by 5 bases and 1 base, with 11 bases remaining between them. CDR3 protein: CAWGRTGNTEAFF. The CDR3 nucleotides read TGTGCCTGGGGTCGAACGGGGAACACTGAAGCTTTCTTT.

V and J are TRBV6-5 and TRBJ2-5; TRBD1 agrees at 9 bases. CDR1 is MNHEY, CDR2 SVGAGI, per germline. V shed 0 bases and J 4 bases; nucleotides not matched to a gene: 6. This CDR3 contains 16 residues. The CDR3 region is CASSYSQRTGVETQYF. CDR3 sequence (DNA): TGTGCCAGCAGTTACTCACAACGGACAGGGGTAGAGACCCAGTACTTC.

The rearrangement joins TRBV27 to TRBJ2-2; D gene ambiguous. V shed 3 bases and J shed 3 bases, with 5 bases lying between them. There are 13 residues in the CDR3. From germline, CDR1 is MNHEY and CDR2 SMNVEV (reference sequence). The CDR3 nucleotides are TGTGCCAGCAGTTTTCGGGACACCGGGGAGCTGTTTTTT. Translated: CASSFRDTGELFF.

CDR3 loop: CASSEYIAGGDSYEQYF. The CDR3, as DNA: TGCGCCAGCAGTGAGTATATAGCGGGGGGGGATTCCTACGAGCAGTACTTC. V is TRBV10-2 and J is TRBJ2-7; TRBD2 agrees at 11 bases. Germline lookup yields CDR1 WSHSY and CDR2 SAAADI. The CDR3 spans 17 residues. Trimming cost V 1 base and J 1 base; bases outside gene matches: 6.

The chain employs TRBV18 and TRBJ2-7, with D unclear. V was clipped by 3 bases and J by 3 bases, with 6 bases between them. Germline V gene data show CDR1 as KGHSH and CDR2 as LQKENI. CDR3 size: 12 residues. The CDR3 coding sequence is TGTGCCAGCTCACCCCAGGACTACGAGCAGTACTTC. It translates to CASSPQDYEQYF.

The V and J genes are TRBV6-4 and TRBJ2-2, with TRBD2 matching 9 bases. CDR3 length: 16 amino acids. After removal of 0 bases from V and 7 bases from J, the junction contained 6 bases not matched to a gene. CDR1 and CDR2 (germline): MRHNA, SNTAGT. The CDR3 bases are TGTGCCAGCAGTGACTCAGCGGGGGGCAAGGTCGGGGAGCTGTTTTTT. As protein: CASSDSAGGKVGELFF.

This clone showed up just a few times. The V and J genes are TRBV18 and TRBJ1-5, with D uncertain. The germline CDR1 and CDR2 sequences are KGHSH and LQKENI. The V gene lost 3 bases and the J gene lost 3 bases, with 9 bases spanning the gap. The CDR3 is 14 residues long. In DNA, the CDR3 is TGTGCCAGCTCACCTGCAGGAAACAATCAGCCCCAGCATTTT. Amino acid sequence: CASSPAGNNQPQHF.

V is TRBV6-6 and J is TRBJ1-5, with a weak D call TRBD1 (6 bases). Germline V gene lookup returns CDR1 MNHNY and CDR2 SVGAGI (reference sequence). V lost 6 bases to trimming and J lost 2 bases, with 14 bases between them. CDR3 length equals 15 residues. CDR3 region: CASRDNPGGNQPQHF. CDR3 bases: TGTGCCAGCAGAGATAACCCAGGGGGCAATCAGCCCCAGCATTTT.

The count of this clone is one. The chain employs TRBV18 and TRBJ2-1; TRBD1 matches at 9 bases. CDR1 and CDR2 (germline): KGHSH, LQKENI. Trimming cost V 3 bases and J 4 bases; bases outside gene matches: 4. The CDR3 consists of 15 residues. For the CDR3, the DNA is TGTGCCAGCTCACCGGGACAGGGAAGATACAATGAGCAGTTCTTC. This translates into CASSPGQGRYNEQFF.

V gene TRBV6-5 combines with J gene TRBJ1-2, with D hard to call. Trimming took 5 bases from V and 6 from J, leaving 13 bases between them. This CDR3 is 13 amino acids long. Per the germline V gene, CDR1 is MNHEY and CDR2 is SVGAGI. The DNA for the CDR3 is TGTGCCAGCAGTCTTACGGGGATCAATGGCTACACCTTC. This sequence encodes CASSLTGINGYTF.

This chain links TRBV6-4 with TRBJ1-2, with 9 positions matching TRBD1. The length of the CDR3 is 15 residues. After removal of 5 bases from V and 8 bases from J, the junction contained 12 bases not matched to a gene. Germline V gene lookup returns CDR1 MRHNA and CDR2 SNTAGT. The CDR3 sequence: CASSYGTGSALGYTF. CDR3 sequence (DNA): TGTGCCAGCAGTTACGGGACAGGGTCCGCCTTAGGCTACACCTTC.